Following are 15 T cell receptor beta chains from one sample sequenced in a study of response to subunit inactivated influenza vaccine. One entry per CDR3 protein, called by TCRdb with MiXCR from the RT-PCR reads. In the table there are approximately 170,000 distinct CDR3 sequences, less than 15% of which are singletons. The same sample was also used in a study of T cells expressing NK-cell markers. That study adds: cDNA encoding TCR beta was synthesized via 5'RACE template switching incorporating UMIs.

The material was CD8+ T cells sorted from PBMCs, obtained approximately 12 days after vaccination. These receptor sequences come from a middle-aged man who received an inactivated influenza vaccine.

This rearrangement joins TRBV7-2 to TRBJ2-7; 8 bases fit TRBD1. The germline gives CDR1 SGHTA, CDR2 FQGNSA. V trimming: 2 bases; J trimming: 0 bases; junction bases outside the gene matches: 6. The CDR3 extends over 16 amino acids. CDR3 sequence reads: CASSLIGDRLSYEQYF. The CDR3, as DNA: TGTGCCAGCAGCTTAATCGGGGACAGGCTCTCCTACGAGCAGTACTTC.

V gene TRBV27 combines with J gene TRBJ1-4, with D possibly being TRBD1 (5 bases). This CDR3 spans 14 amino acids. The V gene's germline CDR1 is MNHEY and CDR2 SMNVEV (reference sequence). Trimming shortened V by 5 bases and J by 3 bases, and 10 bases separated the two germline ends. The CDR3 region is CASSLDSSNEKLFF. DNA for the CDR3: TGTGCCAGCAGTCTCGACAGTTCTAATGAAAAACTGTTTTTT.

V and J are TRBV27 and TRBJ2-7, with 7 bases lining up with TRBD2. The ends lost 6 bases at V and 4 bases at J; junction bases unmatched: 15. Germline V gives CDR1 MNHEY, CDR2 SMNVEV (reference sequence). CDR3 length: 16 residues. DNA of the CDR3: TGTGCCAGCAGAATGTTCGGGGGGAGCCTAGTTTACGAGCAGTACTTC. Its translation: CASRMFGGSLVYEQYF.

This clonotype has just a few counts. CDR3: CASSSSTGELFF. In nucleotides, the CDR3 is TGTGCCAGCAGCTCCAGCACCGGGGAGCTGTTTTTT. The chain uses TRBV11-2 and TRBJ2-2, with unresolved D. Per germline, CDR1 SGHAT and CDR2 FQNNGV. The CDR3 is 12 residues long. Trimming took off 4 bases at V and 4 bases at J, with 4 bases between the two ends.

This clonotype was picked up a small number of times. The rearrangement joins TRBV6-2 or TRBV6-3 to TRBJ2-7; D gene ambiguous. Germline V lookup: CDR1 MNHEY, CDR2 SVGEGT. The CDR3 totals 13 residues. V dropped 4 bases and J dropped 2 bases, with 9 bases sitting between them. The CDR3 sequence is CASSLSDAYEQYF. CDR3 DNA: TGTGCCAGCAGTTTGTCGGATGCCTACGAGCAGTACTTC.

The V and J genes are TRBV19 and TRBJ2-2; unclear D gene. The ends were cut back, 3 bases at V and 7 bases at J, with 15 bases in the middle. This CDR3 region has 15 residues. From germline, CDR1 is LNHDA and CDR2 SQIVND (reference sequence). Here the CDR3 reads CASSISGRGGGELFF. The CDR3 coding sequence is TGTGCCAGTAGTATTTCGGGCCGTGGCGGCGGGGAGCTGTTTTTT.

Remarks on this clonotype: At one end the junction does not follow the germline gene, possibly because of a read error. This chain uses TRBV27 with TRBJ2-7; 11 bases line up with TRBD2. This CDR3 has 18 residues. Germline lookup yields CDR1 MNHEY and CDR2 SMNVEV (reference sequence). CDR3 sequence reads: CASSPQTSGSYPSYELYF. In DNA form, the CDR3 reads TGTGCCAGCAGTCCCCAAACTAGCGGGAGTTACCCCTCCTACGAGCTGTACTTC.

The genes are TRBV11-2 and TRBJ2-3; 8 bases are shared with TRBD2. The CDR3 contains 15 residues. Germline V gene data show CDR1 as SGHAT and CDR2 as FQNNGV. V shed 3 bases and J 2 bases; nucleotides not matched to a gene: 4. The CDR3 bases are TGTGCCAGCAGCTTTCCGGGACTAGACACAGATACGCAGTATTTT. It specifies CASSFPGLDTDTQYF. Using reference TRBV11-2 and TRBJ2-3 for the parts outside the CDR3, the full variable domain is EAGVAQSPRYKIIEKRQSVAFWCNPISGHATLYWYQQILGQGPKLLIQFQNNGVVDDSQLPKDRFSAERLKGVDSTLKIQPAKLEDSAVYLCASSFPGLDTDTQYFGPGTRLTVL.

There are a few counts of this clonotype. In nucleotides, the CDR3 is TGTGCCACCAGTGACCTCTACAATGAGCAGTTCTTC. Translated, it gives CATSDLYNEQFF. V gene TRBV24-1 combines with J gene TRBJ2-1; D not certain. The CDR3 covers 12 residues. The germline CDR1 and CDR2 sequences are KGHDR and SFDVKD. V gave up 4 bases and J gave up 3 bases, with 3 bases separating them.

This clonotype was counted at least ten times. V gene TRBV28 combines with J gene TRBJ1-3; D may be TRBD1 (5 bases). The CDR3 runs to 15 residues. With 3 bases removed from V and 2 bases from J, the gap between germline ends came to 11 bases. Per germline, CDR1 MDHEN and CDR2 SYDVKM. CDR3 residues: CASSFGRGTGNTIYF. The DNA for the CDR3 is TGTGCCAGCAGTTTTGGGAGGGGAACTGGAAACACCATATATTTT.

On this clonotype itself: Being one base from a much bigger clone, this may be a read error. This chain joins TRBV7-8 and TRBJ2-7; D is ambiguous. This CDR3 comprises 14 residues. Deletions cut 5 bases from V and 3 bases from J, with 14 bases between. CDR1 and CDR2 (germline): SGHVS, FQNEAQ. As DNA, the CDR3 is TGTGCCAGCAGCCCCCCCCTGGGCCTCTACGAGCAGTACTTC. It specifies CASSPPLGLYEQYF.

This clonotype was seen more than once but under ten times. This rearrangement joins TRBV29-1 to TRBJ2-5; D is ambiguous. Germline lookup yields CDR1 SQVTM and CDR2 ANQGSEA. The germline V and J ends were trimmed by 1 base and 2 bases, with 5 bases remaining between them. This CDR3 contains 12 residues. The CDR3 region has the DNA TGCAGCGTTGAAGCCCGGCAAGAGACCCAGTACTTC. Translation: CSVEARQETQYF.

The chain uses TRBV6-1 and TRBJ2-5; maybe TRBD2 (5 bases). CDR3 length: 19 residues. The germline V and J ends were trimmed by 0 bases and 1 base, with 21 bases remaining between them. Germline CDR1 reads MNHNS; CDR2 reads SASEGT. For the CDR3, the DNA is TGTGCCAGCAGTGAAGCGCCCGGGATCAAATTTCACTCCCAAGAGACCCAGTACTTC. It is translated as CASSEAPGIKFHSQETQYF.

The chain employs TRBV6-1 and TRBJ1-1; D not resolved. Trimming removed 1 base at V and 11 bases at J, with 5 bases between. CDR1 is MNHNS and CDR2 is SASEGT in the germline V gene. This CDR3 has 10 amino acids. The CDR3 here is CASSEGYAFF. The CDR3 region has the DNA TGTGCCAGCAGTGAAGGGTACGCTTTCTTT.

The chain uses TRBV24-1 and TRBJ2-1, with D unclear. The CDR3 is made up of 18 amino acids. Germline-derived CDR1 and CDR2 are KGHDR and SFDVKD. V lost 1 base and J 0 bases, leaving 15 bases between the germline ends. The DNA for the CDR3 is TGTGCCACCAGTGATTTCCGATTGGGGTTGAGCTCCTACAATGAGCAGTTCTTC. Its protein product is CATSDFRLGLSSYNEQFF.